This T cell receptor beta chain was identified in a study of shared clonotypes between healthy human individuals. Assay: immunoSEQ multiplex PCR; the TCRdb copy retains only in-frame clones and omits some. The table records roughly 700,000 clones, less than 85% of them present only once. This clone was counted a few times. V was shortened by 4 bases and J by 4 bases, with 17 bases between the two germline ends. The length of the CDR3 is 15 residues. From germline, CDR1 is SGHRS and CDR2 YFSETQ. This TCR came from a woman aged 25 to 39 in good health. The sequencing input was memory CD4+ T cells sorted from blood. Subset here: CD45RA-negative fraction. The chain links TRBV5-1 to TRBJ1-1, with unresolved D. The CDR3 is CASSLPTGSGTEAFF. Here the CDR3 DNA reads TGCGCCAGCAGCCTTCCAACGGGTAGTGGCACTGAAGCTTTCTTT.